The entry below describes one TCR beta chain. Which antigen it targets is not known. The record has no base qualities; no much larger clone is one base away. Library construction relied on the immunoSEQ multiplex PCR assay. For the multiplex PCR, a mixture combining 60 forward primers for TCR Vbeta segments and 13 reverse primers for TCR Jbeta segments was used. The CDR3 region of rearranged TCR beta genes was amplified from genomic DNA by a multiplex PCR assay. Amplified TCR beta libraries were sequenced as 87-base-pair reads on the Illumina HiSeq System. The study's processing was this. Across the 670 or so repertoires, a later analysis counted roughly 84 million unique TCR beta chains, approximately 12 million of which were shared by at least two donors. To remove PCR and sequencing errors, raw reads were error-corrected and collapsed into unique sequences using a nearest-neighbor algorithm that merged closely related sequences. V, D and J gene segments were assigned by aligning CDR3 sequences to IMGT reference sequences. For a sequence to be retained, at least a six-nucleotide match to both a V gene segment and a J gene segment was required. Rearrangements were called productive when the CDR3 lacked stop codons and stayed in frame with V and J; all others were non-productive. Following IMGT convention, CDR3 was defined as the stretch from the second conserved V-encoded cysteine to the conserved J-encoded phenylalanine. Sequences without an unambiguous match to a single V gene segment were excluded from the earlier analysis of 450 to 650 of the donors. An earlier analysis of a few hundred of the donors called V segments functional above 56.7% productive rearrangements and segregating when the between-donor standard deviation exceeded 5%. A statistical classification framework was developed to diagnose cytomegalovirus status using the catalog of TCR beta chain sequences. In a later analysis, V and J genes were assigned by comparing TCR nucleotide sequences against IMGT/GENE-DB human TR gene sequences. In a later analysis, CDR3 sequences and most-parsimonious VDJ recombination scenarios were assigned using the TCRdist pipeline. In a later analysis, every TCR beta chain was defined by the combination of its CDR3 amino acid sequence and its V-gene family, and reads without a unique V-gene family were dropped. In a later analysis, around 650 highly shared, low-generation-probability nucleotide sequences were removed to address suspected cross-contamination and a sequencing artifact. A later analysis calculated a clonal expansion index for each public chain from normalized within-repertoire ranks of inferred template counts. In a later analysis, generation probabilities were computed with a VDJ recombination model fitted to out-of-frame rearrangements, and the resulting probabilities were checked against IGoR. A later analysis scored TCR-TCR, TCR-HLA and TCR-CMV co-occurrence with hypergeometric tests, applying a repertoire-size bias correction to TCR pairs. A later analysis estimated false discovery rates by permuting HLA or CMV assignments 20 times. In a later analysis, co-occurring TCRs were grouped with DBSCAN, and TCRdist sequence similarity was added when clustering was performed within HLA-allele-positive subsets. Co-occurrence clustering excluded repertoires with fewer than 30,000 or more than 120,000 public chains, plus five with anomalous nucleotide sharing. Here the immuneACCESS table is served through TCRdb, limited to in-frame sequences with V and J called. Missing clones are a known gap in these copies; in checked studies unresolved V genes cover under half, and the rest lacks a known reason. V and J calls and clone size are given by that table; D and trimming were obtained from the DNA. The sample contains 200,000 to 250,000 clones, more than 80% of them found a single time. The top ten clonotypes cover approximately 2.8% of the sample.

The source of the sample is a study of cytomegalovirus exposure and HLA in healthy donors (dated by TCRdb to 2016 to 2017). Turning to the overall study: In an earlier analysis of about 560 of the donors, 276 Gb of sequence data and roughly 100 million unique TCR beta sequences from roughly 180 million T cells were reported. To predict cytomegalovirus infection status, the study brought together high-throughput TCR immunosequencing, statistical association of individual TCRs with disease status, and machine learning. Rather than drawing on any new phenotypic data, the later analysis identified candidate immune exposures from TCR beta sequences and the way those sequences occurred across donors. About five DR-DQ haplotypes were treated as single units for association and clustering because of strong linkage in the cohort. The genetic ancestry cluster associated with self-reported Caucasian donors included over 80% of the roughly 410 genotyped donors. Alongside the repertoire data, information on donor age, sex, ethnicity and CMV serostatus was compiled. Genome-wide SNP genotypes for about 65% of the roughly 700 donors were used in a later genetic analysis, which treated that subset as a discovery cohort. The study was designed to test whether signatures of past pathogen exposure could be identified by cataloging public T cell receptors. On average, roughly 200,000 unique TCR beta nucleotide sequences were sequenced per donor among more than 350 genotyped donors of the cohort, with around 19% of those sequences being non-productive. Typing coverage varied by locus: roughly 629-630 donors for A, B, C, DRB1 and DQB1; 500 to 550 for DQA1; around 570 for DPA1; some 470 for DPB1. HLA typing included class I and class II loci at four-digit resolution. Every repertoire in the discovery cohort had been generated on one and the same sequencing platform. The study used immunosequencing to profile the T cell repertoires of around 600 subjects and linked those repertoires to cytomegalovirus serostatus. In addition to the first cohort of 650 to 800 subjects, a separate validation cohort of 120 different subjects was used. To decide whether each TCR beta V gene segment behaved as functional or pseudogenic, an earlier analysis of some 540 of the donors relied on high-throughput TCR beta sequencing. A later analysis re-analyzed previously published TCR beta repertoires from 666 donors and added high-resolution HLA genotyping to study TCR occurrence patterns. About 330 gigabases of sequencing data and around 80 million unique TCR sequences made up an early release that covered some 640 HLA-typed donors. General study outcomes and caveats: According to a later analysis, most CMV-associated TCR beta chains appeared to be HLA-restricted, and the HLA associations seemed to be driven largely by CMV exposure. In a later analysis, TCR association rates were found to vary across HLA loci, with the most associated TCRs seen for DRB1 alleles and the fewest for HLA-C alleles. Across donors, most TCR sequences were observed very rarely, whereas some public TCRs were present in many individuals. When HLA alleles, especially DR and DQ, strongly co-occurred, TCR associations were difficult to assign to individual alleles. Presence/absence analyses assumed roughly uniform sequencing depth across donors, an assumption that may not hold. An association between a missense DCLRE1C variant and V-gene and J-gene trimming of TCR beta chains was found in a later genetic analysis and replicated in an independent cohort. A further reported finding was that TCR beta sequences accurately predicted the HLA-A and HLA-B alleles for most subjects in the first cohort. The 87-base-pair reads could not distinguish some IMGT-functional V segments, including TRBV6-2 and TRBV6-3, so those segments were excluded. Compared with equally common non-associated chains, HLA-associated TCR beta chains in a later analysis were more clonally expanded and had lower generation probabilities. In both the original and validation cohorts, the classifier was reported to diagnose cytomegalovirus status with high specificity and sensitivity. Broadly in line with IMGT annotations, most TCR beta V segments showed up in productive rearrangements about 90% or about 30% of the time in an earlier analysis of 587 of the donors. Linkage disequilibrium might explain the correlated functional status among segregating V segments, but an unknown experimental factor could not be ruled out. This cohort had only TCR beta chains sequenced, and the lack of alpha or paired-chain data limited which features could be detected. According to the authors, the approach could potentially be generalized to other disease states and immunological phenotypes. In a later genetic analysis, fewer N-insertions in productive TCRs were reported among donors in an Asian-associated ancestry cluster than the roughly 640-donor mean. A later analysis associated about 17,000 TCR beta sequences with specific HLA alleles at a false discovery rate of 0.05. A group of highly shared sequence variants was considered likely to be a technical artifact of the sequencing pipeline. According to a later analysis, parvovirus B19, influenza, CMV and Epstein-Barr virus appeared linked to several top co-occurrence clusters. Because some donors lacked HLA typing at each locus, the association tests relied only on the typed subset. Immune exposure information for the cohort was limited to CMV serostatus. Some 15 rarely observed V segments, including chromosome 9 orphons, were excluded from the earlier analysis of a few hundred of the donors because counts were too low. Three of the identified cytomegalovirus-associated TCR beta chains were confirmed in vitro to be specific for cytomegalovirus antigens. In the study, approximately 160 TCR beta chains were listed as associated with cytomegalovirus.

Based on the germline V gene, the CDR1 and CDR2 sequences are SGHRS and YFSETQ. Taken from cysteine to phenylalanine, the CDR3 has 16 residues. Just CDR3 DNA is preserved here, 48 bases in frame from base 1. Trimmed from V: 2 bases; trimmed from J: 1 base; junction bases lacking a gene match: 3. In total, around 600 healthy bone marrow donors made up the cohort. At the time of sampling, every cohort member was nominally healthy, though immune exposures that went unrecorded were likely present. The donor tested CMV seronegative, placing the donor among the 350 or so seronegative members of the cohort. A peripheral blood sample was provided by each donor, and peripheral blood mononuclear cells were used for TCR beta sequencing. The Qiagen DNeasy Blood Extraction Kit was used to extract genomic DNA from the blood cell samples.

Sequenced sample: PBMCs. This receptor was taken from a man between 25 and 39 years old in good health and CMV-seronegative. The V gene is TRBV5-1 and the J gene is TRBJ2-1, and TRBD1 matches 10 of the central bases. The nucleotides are TGCGCCAGCAGCTTTCAGGGACAGGGGTCCTACAATGAGCAGTTCTTC. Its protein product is CASSFQGQGSYNEQFF.